This note documents a single T cell receptor beta chain sequence. Its antigen is unknown. A read error is likely, as this CDR3 ends without the conserved phenylalanine or tryptophan. This record comes from a study of post-analysis software for immune sequencing data (dated by TCRdb to between 2014 and 2016). Study-level background: Disease courses on record covered relapsing-remitting, secondary progressive and progressive-relapsing multiple sclerosis, though some patients had no subtype annotation. The patient repertoires were compared against some twelve previously published healthy control repertoires obtained from donors aged 6 to 25 years. A subset of samples was prepared in parallel using single-end sample barcoding, then pooled and co-amplified after Illumina adapter ligation. The research as a whole found: The control group was slightly older than the multiple sclerosis patient group. Roughly 5 TRBV segments, including TRBV5-6, TRBV5-1 and TRBV20-1, were significantly more frequent in patients than controls. Direct clustering with F measure revealed strong co-clustering of samples prepared in the same batch, which led to a batch-effect correction. Significantly lower normalized Chao1 diversity was found in multiple sclerosis patients than in controls, suggesting substantial peripheral T-cell clonal expansion.

To demonstrate the VDJtools post-analysis software, TCR beta repertoires were profiled from the peripheral blood of 10 to 15 young patients with multiple sclerosis. The patients with multiple sclerosis were children and adolescents between 6 and 15 years of age. Libraries came from PCR. Sequenced using an Illumina HiSeq 2500. To reduce PCR and sequencing biases, unique molecular identifiers were incorporated into the TCR beta cDNA libraries. Every 1 to 10 million input T cells yielded approximately 500,000 cDNA molecules, meaning each molecule approximated one T cell. The patient libraries were prepared and sequenced with the same protocol used for the earlier healthy control dataset. Samples belonging to the same batch were prepared together, multiplexed and sequenced on a shared HiSeq lane. Per the authors' processing: Raw barcoded reads were processed with MIGEC, discarding single-read molecular identifier groups before consensus assembly and CDR3 extraction. VDJtools was used for post-analysis of the clonotype tables, and diversity was normalized by down-sampling every dataset to the size of the smallest sample. To correct batch-related cross-sample contamination, repertoire overlap clustering matched CDR3 amino acid sequences but not nucleotide sequences. TCRdb took the public reads, trimmed them with fastp at Q25, ran MiXCR for clone calling and kept in-frame beta chains. Each entry merges the rows of one CDR3 protein and shows their most common DNA and genes. TCRdb assigned the V and J calls; the authors' analysis was not used. The sample records about 810,000 distinct CDR3 sequences, roughly 50% of which are singletons. Approximately 4.3% of the sample rests with the top ten.

Trimming takes 0 bases from V and 5 bases from J, and the germline ends sit 8 bases apart. The germline V gene sets CDR1 to WSHSY and CDR2 to SAAADI. A total of 14 residues make up the CDR3, ends included. Only the CDR3 region is kept as DNA, spanning 42 bases read in frame from base 1. The rearranged chain carries TRBV10-2 and TRBJ2-1; the D segment cannot be called with confidence. The TCR sequence derives from a girl aged 5 to 17 with multiple sclerosis. The specimen was blood. The CDR3 amino acid sequence is: CASSESIKHNEQFC. The sequence in DNA is TGCGCCAGCAGTGAGTCGATAAAGCACAATGAGCAGTTCTGC.